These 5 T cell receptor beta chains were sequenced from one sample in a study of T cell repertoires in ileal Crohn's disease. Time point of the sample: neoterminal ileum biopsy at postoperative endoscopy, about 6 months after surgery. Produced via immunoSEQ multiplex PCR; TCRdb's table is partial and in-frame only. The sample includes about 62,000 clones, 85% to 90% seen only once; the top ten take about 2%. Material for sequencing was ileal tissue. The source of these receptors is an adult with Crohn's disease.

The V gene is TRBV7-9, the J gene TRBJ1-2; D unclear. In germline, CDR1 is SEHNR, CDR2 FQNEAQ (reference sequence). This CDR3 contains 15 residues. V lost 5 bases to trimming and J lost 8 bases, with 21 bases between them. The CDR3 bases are TGTGCCAGCAGCACCCTAACAGTCTATGATGCAGGCTACACCTTC. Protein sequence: CASSTLTVYDAGYTF.

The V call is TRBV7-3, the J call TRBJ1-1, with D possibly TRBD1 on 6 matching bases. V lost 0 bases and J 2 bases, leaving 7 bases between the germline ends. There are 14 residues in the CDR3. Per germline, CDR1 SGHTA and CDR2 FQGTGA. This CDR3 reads CASSLTDRNTEAFF. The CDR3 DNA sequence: TGTGCCAGCAGCTTAACGGACAGAAACACTGAAGCTTTCTTT.

The CDR3 loop reads CASSLTRTTTYEQYF. DNA for the CDR3: TGTGCCAGCAGTTTAACGAGGACTACTACCTACGAGCAGTACTTC. The chain combines TRBV27 with TRBJ2-7, with D possibly TRBD2 on 6 matching bases. The CDR3 consists of 15 residues. Germline V gene data show CDR1 as MNHEY and CDR2 as SMNVEV (reference sequence). The V gene lost 2 bases and the J gene lost 2 bases, with 13 bases spanning the gap.

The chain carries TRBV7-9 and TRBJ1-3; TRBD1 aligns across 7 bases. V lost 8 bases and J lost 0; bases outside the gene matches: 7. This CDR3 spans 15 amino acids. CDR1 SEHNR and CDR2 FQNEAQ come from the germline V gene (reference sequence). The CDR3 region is CASRRDRASGNTIYF. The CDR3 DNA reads TGTGCCAGCCGCCGGGACAGAGCCTCTGGAAACACCATATATTTT.

The CDR3 DNA reads as TGTGCCAGCAGTTACTCTTCCCCGCTAAACGAAAAACTGTTTTTT. It encodes CASSYSSPLNEKLFF. This chain joins TRBV6-5 and TRBJ1-4; D call uncertain. V lost 0 bases and J 8 bases, leaving 13 bases between the germline ends. The germline gives CDR1 MNHEY, CDR2 SVGAGI. This CDR3 contains 15 residues.